The 15 T cell receptor beta chains below were found in one sample sequenced in a study of shared clonotypes between healthy human individuals. Assay used: immunoSEQ multiplex PCR; TCRdb lists only in-frame clones, some missing. Counted here are a few million clones, around 94% occurring once; the ten biggest clones make up under 0.15%. Sequenced: naive CD4+ T cells sorted from blood. Stated subset: CD45RA+ positively selected. Every receptor here comes from a man aged 18 to 29 in good health.

V usage is TRBV7-2 and J usage is TRBJ2-3; the D gene is possibly TRBD1 (6 bases). The V and J ends lost 1 base and 4 bases respectively, with 12 bases between them. This CDR3 is 15 amino acids long. Germline assignment: CDR1 SGHTA and CDR2 FQGNSA. CDR3 coding DNA: TGTGCCAGCAGCTTAGTCGGACAGAGTTCAGATACGCAGTATTTT. Translated: CASSLVGQSSDTQYF.

This rearrangement joins TRBV5-1 to TRBJ2-7; D unclear. This CDR3 spans 13 amino acids. The V gene lost 4 bases and the J gene lost 9 bases, with 17 bases spanning the gap. Looked up from germline, CDR1 is SGHRS and CDR2 is YFSETQ. This chain's CDR3 is CASSIPSDGGQYF. CDR3 sequence (DNA): TGCGCCAGCAGCATACCCTCCGACGGCGGGCAGTACTTC.

Points on this clone: The same CDR3 arises from other DNA sequences in this sample as well. V gene TRBV7-2 combines with J gene TRBJ2-2; unclear D gene. Trimming pared 1 base from V and 4 bases from J, leaving 7 bases between. The CDR3 contains 14 residues. CDR1 is SGHTA, CDR2 FQGNSA, per germline. CDR3 DNA sequence: TGTGCCAGCAGCTTAGTCGGCGCCACCGGGGAGCTGTTTTTT. It is translated as CASSLVGATGELFF.

This clone was picked up a small number of times. The rearrangement joins TRBV10-2 to TRBJ1-5; no firm D call. Trimming cost V 4 bases and J 7 bases, with 8 bases left between them. The CDR3 length is 12 residues. Germline CDR1 WSHSY, CDR2 SAAADI. CDR3 nucleotides: TGCGCCAGCAGTGTTCCCGCCCAGCCCCAGCATTTT. Protein sequence: CASSVPAQPQHF.

The chain links TRBV9 to TRBJ2-3; TRBD1 might be the D (6 bases). CDR3 size: 14 residues. Per germline, CDR1 SGDLS and CDR2 YYNGEE. V lost 0 bases to trimming and J lost 3 bases, with 8 bases between them. CDR3 nucleotides: TGTGCCAGCAGCGTAGCACAGGGAACAGATACGCAGTATTTT. Protein: CASSVAQGTDTQYF.

The chain carries TRBV4-1 and TRBJ1-5, with TRBD1 as a possible D gene (5 bases). Germline CDR1 is MGHRA and CDR2 is YSYEKL. This CDR3 spans 17 amino acids. The V and J ends lost 4 bases and 6 bases respectively, with 22 bases between them. The CDR3 nucleotides are TGCGCCAGCAGCCCAGGACTAAGGGGACCTCTCTTTCAGCCCCAGCATTTT. Protein: CASSPGLRGPLFQPQHF.

The genes are TRBV7-3 and TRBJ2-2, with unresolved D. Deletions cut 0 bases from V and 6 bases from J, with 11 bases between. In germline, CDR1 is SGHTA, CDR2 FQGTGA. This CDR3 has 15 residues. The CDR3 DNA is TGTGCCAGCAGCTTAACCAGCAGTTTATCCGGGGAGCTGTTTTTT. As protein: CASSLTSSLSGELFF.

This clone appeared a single time. V gene TRBV5-1 combines with J gene TRBJ1-4; D gene uncertain. In germline, CDR1 is SGHRS, CDR2 YFSETQ. The germline V and J ends were trimmed by 0 bases and 7 bases, with 22 bases remaining between them. The CDR3 is 18 amino acids. The CDR3 region has the DNA TGCGCCAGCAGCTTGGCCAAAGTGAAGACTCCCGGAGGTGAAAAACTGTTTTTT. This encodes CASSLAKVKTPGGEKLFF.

V usage is TRBV6-6 and J usage is TRBJ1-2; D might be TRBD1 (6 bases). The germline V gene encodes CDR1 MNHNY and CDR2 SVGAGI (reference sequence). V was trimmed by 2 bases and J by 2 bases, leaving 9 bases between them. CDR3 length: 14 residues. CDR3 region: CASSYGGLNYGYTF. DNA for the CDR3: TGTGCCAGCAGTTACGGGGGGCTAAACTATGGCTACACCTTC.

The rearrangement links TRBV5-6 to TRBJ1-1; perhaps TRBD1 as D (6 bases). Trimming shortened V by 5 bases and J by 1 base, and 15 bases separated the two germline ends. This CDR3 comprises 15 residues. Germline V gene lookup returns CDR1 SGHDT and CDR2 YYEEEE. CDR3 residues: CASRLWGAQNTEAFF. CDR3 sequence (DNA): TGTGCCAGCAGGCTGTGGGGGGCCCAGAACACTGAAGCTTTCTTT.

Worth noting for this clone: Additional DNA sequences in this sample encode the identical CDR3. The chain joins TRBV27 to TRBJ2-7, with 11 bases that match TRBD1. The CDR3 runs to 14 residues. The germline V gene has CDR1 MNHEY and CDR2 SMNVEV (reference sequence). V gave up 3 bases and J gave up 4 bases; unmatched junction bases: 2. CDR3 sequence: CASSFGTGGYEQYF. The CDR3 DNA reads TGTGCCAGCAGTTTCGGGACAGGGGGTTACGAGCAGTACTTC.

A remark on this clone: Germline and junction disagree at one end, which may indicate a read error. The CDR3: CASNLQEQFF. DNA of the CDR3: TGTGCCAGCAACTTACAAGAGCAGTTCTTC. This chain joins TRBV7-2 and TRBJ2-1; D remains unclear. This CDR3 is 10 amino acids long. The germline CDR1 and CDR2 sequences are SGHTA and FQGNSA.

The J gene is TRBJ2-4, the V gene TRBV25-1, with no clear D. Germline V lookup: CDR1 MGHDK, CDR2 SYGVNS. The CDR3 is 13 amino acids. V was shortened by 4 bases and J by 7 bases, with 11 bases between the two germline ends. The CDR3 region is CASSARYSNIQYF. CDR3 DNA sequence: TGTGCCAGCAGTGCAAGGTATTCGAACATTCAGTACTTC. The variable domain in full, completed from reference TRBV25-1 and TRBJ2-4, reads EADIYQTPRYLVIGTGKKITLECSQTMGHDKMYWYQQDPGMELHLIHYSYGVNSTEKGDLSSESTVSRIRTEHFPLTLESARPSHTSQYLCASSARYSNIQYFGAGTRLSVL.

The rearrangement joins TRBV5-4 to TRBJ2-6; D possibly corresponds to TRBD1 (6 bases). In germline, CDR1 is SGHNT, CDR2 YYREEE (reference sequence). Deletions cut 6 bases from V and 1 base from J, with 11 bases between. This CDR3 is 15 amino acids long. The CDR3 sequence is CASIHRESGANVLTF. As DNA, the CDR3 is TGTGCCAGCATCCACAGGGAGTCTGGGGCCAACGTCCTGACTTTC.

The CDR3 bases are TGCGCCAGCAGCAAAACCTTTAGGGTAGCGGGGGATTACTACAATGAGCAGTTCTTC. Translating gives CASSKTFRVAGDYYNEQFF. The rearrangement links TRBV5-1 to TRBJ2-1; TRBD2 agrees at 9 bases. There are 19 residues in the CDR3. With 4 bases clipped from V and 3 bases from J, the junction kept 17 bases outside the gene matches. Germline V gives CDR1 SGHRS, CDR2 YFSETQ.